These 14 T cell receptor beta chains came from one sample sequenced in a study of blood T cells in healthy people across ages. A second PCR of roughly 7 to 11 cycles used a sample-barcoded 5' primer and a J-beta primer mix. TCRdb re-analysed the 5' RACE reads in MiXCR, keeping a single row per CDR3 protein. The profile shows about 640,000 distinct CDR3 sequences, 45% to 65% of them singletons. Sample: blood. The receptors were sampled from a man in his sixties in good health.

The chain recombines TRBV7-2 with TRBJ2-1; 14 bases are a match to TRBD2. The tail of the sequence fits TRBJ2-7 better, so the J call may be wrong. Germline values: CDR1 SGHTA, CDR2 FQGNSA. This CDR3 contains 18 residues. CDR3 sequence reads: CASSLEGTSGRYYNEQYF. The CDR3 coding sequence is TGTGCCAGCAGCTTAGAAGGGACTAGCGGGAGATACTACAATGAGCAGTACTTC.

This clonotype was seen more than once but under ten times. This chain uses TRBV6-6 with TRBJ2-7; 9 bases line up with TRBD2. There are 16 residues in the CDR3. Germline V gene lookup returns CDR1 MNHNY and CDR2 SVGAGI (reference sequence). Losses at the gene ends were 4 bases for V and 4 bases for J; bases not matched to a gene: 11. Here the CDR3 reads CASSSPAPSGVYEQYF. As DNA, the CDR3 is TGTGCCAGCAGTTCCCCCGCCCCTAGCGGGGTGTACGAGCAGTACTTC.

The CDR3 spells CASSPGQGTRYGYTF. CDR3 DNA: TGTGCCAGCAGTCCCGGACAGGGAACCCGTTATGGCTACACCTTC. The chain is built from TRBV28 and TRBJ1-2; 8 bases match TRBD1. The CDR3 spans 15 residues. V lost 5 bases to trimming and J lost 5 bases; unmatched junction nucleotides: 10. CDR1 is MDHEN and CDR2 is SYDVKM in the germline V gene.

The V gene is TRBV2, the J gene TRBJ2-7; the D gene is possibly TRBD1 (5 bases). Germline V lookup: CDR1 SNHLY, CDR2 FYNNEI. The CDR3 runs to 14 residues. The germline V and J ends were trimmed by 7 bases and 0 bases, with 13 bases remaining between them. The CDR3 region is CASMRRDSSYEQYF. DNA of the CDR3: TGTGCCAGCATGAGGAGAGACAGCTCCTACGAGCAGTACTTC.

The rearrangement joins TRBV10-3 to TRBJ2-1; the match to TRBD2 covers 10 bases. This CDR3 is 14 amino acids long. The germline CDR1 and CDR2 sequences are ENHRY and SYGVKD. The trim removed 4 bases at V and 4 bases at J, leaving 1 base unmatched. The CDR3 DNA is TGTGCCATCAGTGGACTAGCGGGTTACAATGAGCAGTTCTTC. Translated: CAISGLAGYNEQFF.

V is TRBV5-4 and J is TRBJ1-1, with D possibly being TRBD1 (5 bases). This CDR3 spans 16 amino acids. Trimming cost V 3 bases and J 1 base, with 16 bases left between them. The germline V gene encodes CDR1 SGHNT and CDR2 YYREEE (reference sequence). The CDR3 region has the DNA TGTGCCAGCAGCTCATCGGGGACGACTAAGAACACTGAAGCTTTCTTT. Its translation: CASSSSGTTKNTEAFF.

This clonotype was seen a few times. This rearrangement joins TRBV5-1 to TRBJ2-5; the match to TRBD1 covers 8 bases. CDR1 and CDR2 (germline): SGHRS, YFSETQ. The CDR3 covers 14 residues. After removal of 4 bases from V and 5 bases from J, the junction contained 7 bases not matched to a gene. This CDR3 reads CASSTGQEGETQYF. CDR3 in DNA: TGCGCCAGCAGCACGGGACAGGAGGGGGAGACCCAGTACTTC.

This clonotype has ten or more counts. The rearrangement links TRBV28 to TRBJ2-7, with 7 bases that match TRBD1. Trimming removed 1 base from V and 0 bases from J; junction bases left unmatched: 9. This CDR3 is 17 amino acids long. Per germline, CDR1 MDHEN and CDR2 SYDVKM. The CDR3 DNA reads as TGTGCCAGCAGTTTATCAACAGGGGCGTCTAGCTCCTACGAGCAGTACTTC. Its translation is CASSLSTGASSSYEQYF.

V gene TRBV5-1 combines with J gene TRBJ2-2; possibly TRBD1 for D (5 bases). The germline V gene encodes CDR1 SGHRS and CDR2 YFSETQ. The V gene lost 0 bases and the J gene lost 6 bases, with 9 bases spanning the gap. This CDR3 has 14 amino acids. The CDR3 DNA follows: TGCGCCAGCAGCTTGGGCAGGGTCCCCGGGGAGCTGTTTTTT. Amino acids: CASSLGRVPGELFF.

Concerning this clonotype: At one boundary the junction diverges from the germline segment, which might be a read error. The chain links TRBV5-1 to TRBJ2-5, with TRBD1 matching 8 bases. Looked up from germline, CDR1 is SGHRS and CDR2 is YFSETQ. This CDR3 region has 19 residues. The CDR3 region has the DNA TGCGCCAGCAGCTTGCCTCGCAGGGGGCGCGGGGCATCCCAAGAGACCCGGTACTTC. Translation gives CASSLPRRGRGASQETRYF.

The rearrangement uses TRBV2 and TRBJ2-1; D gene unclear. Germline V gene data show CDR1 as SNHLY and CDR2 as FYNNEI. The CDR3 runs 12 residues. V lost 5 bases to trimming and J lost 5 bases, with 7 bases between them. Here the CDR3 DNA reads TGTGCCAGCAGTACCGATCACAATGAGCAGTTCTTC. As protein: CASSTDHNEQFF.

V usage is TRBV11-1 and J usage is TRBJ2-7; 7 nucleotides agree with TRBD1. The J call is uncertain, as TRBJ2-5 better fits the DNA end. The germline CDR1 and CDR2 sequences are SGHAT and FQDESV (reference sequence). The CDR3 contains 14 residues. CDR3 coding DNA: TGTGCCAGCAGCGCGACAGGGCGGGTGGAGACCCAGTACTTC. This encodes CASSATGRVETQYF.

The chain combines TRBV20-1 with TRBJ2-3, with TRBD2 matching over 14 bases. V dropped 7 bases and J dropped 8; count of bases not matched to a gene: 2. The CDR3 runs 12 residues. Germline V lookup: CDR1 DFQATT, CDR2 SNEGSKA (reference sequence). CDR3 residues: CSGGLAGVTQYF. CDR3 coding DNA: TGCAGTGGGGGACTAGCGGGGGTTACGCAGTATTTT.

A word on this clonotype: A single base separates this from a much larger clone, so it may be a read error. This sequence joins TRBV20-1 and TRBJ2-5, with TRBD1 matching 8 bases. The germline V gene encodes CDR1 DFQATT and CDR2 SNEGSKA (reference sequence). With 5 bases clipped from V and 5 bases from J, the junction kept 13 bases outside the gene matches. The CDR3 runs 15 residues. CDR3 DNA sequence: TGCAGTGCTTCACCTCGGGCAGGGGGCGGGGAGACCCAGTACTTC. Protein: CSASPRAGGGETQYF.